The T cell receptor beta chain under discussion was sequenced for a study of T cells in Graves' hyperthyroidism and ophthalmopathy. Study-level background: Peripheral blood was drawn at first diagnosis, prior to all treatment.

The CDR3 runs to 17 residues. Germline V gene sequence: CDR1 SQVTM, CDR2 ANQGSEA. V lost 6 bases, J lost 1 base, and 21 bases lay in between. With regard to this clonotype: The antigen is not known.

Study results and caveats: Ophthalmopathy was identified by the model a median about 6.4 months ahead of onset.

Stable Graves' hyperthyroidism denoted no ophthalmopathy progression over 18 months. RNA transcripts served as the template for amplifying TCR beta CDR3 regions. Researchers ran a first-round RT-PCR on the TCR CDR3 using the HTBI primer set. MiXCR, applied by TCRdb to the multiplex PCR reads, yields one record per CDR3 protein. The data contain about 680,000 distinct CDR3 sequences, 35% of them singletons. The sequence was obtained from a woman in her 40s with Graves' hyperthyroidism. The material sequenced was blood. This chain joins TRBV29-1 and TRBJ2-2; D may match TRBD1 or TRBD2 (5 bases each). CDR3 sequence: CSVQTRGPRRNTGELFF. The CDR3 nucleotides are TGCAGCGTCCAAACAAGGGGACCAAGGCGGAACACCGGGGAGCTGTTTTTT.